This T cell receptor (beta chain) was retrieved from a study of cytomegalovirus exposure and HLA in healthy donors. The CDR3 has 14 amino acids. The V gene's germline CDR1 is SGHRS and CDR2 YFSETQ. J was trimmed by 6 bases and V by 3 bases; bases with no gene match: 2. PCR involved 60 Vbeta and 13 Jbeta primers. Sequencing was performed with immunoSEQ multiplex PCR; in TCRdb, only in-frame clones are kept and a portion is missing. Among roughly 150,000 clones listed, about 80% were seen once. This chain links TRBV5-1 with TRBJ2-2, with TRBD1 matching over 10 bases. The clonotype originates from a woman aged 40 to 55 in good health and CMV-seronegative. The material sequenced was PBMCs. CDR3 nucleotide sequence: TGCGCCAGCAGCTCGGACAGGGGGGCCGGGGAGCTGTTTTTT. This gives the protein CASSSDRGAGELFF.